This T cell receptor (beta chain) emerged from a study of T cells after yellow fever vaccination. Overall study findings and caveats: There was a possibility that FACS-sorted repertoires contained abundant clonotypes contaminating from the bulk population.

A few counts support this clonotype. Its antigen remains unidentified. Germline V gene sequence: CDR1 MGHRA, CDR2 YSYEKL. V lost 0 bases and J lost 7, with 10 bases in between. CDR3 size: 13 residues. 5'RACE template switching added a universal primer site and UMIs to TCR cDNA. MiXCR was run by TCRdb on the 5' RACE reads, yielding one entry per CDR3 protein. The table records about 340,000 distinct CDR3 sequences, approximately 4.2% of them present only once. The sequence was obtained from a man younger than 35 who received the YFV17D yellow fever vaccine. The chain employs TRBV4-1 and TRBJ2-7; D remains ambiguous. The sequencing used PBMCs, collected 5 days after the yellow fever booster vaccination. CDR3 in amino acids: CASSQEAGWEQYF. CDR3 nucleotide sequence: TGCGCCAGCAGCCAAGAAGCCGGTTGGGAGCAGTACTTC.